This T cell receptor (beta chain) stems from a study of T cell changes during pregnancy in multiple sclerosis. The data were produced by immunoSEQ multiplex PCR, yet TCRdb's version contains in-frame clones alone and is incomplete. Here the sample spans 91,000 or so clones, around 92% being singletons. The CDR3 is 13 residues long. Germline assignment: CDR1 SGHTA and CDR2 FQGNSA. Trimming shortened V by 0 bases and J by 5 bases, and 5 bases separated the two germline ends. The specimen was peripheral blood, collected after pregnancy. The genes are TRBV7-2 and TRBJ1-5; no firm D call. The clonotype originates from a female donor with multiple sclerosis, enrolled in a pregnancy study. The CDR3 region has the DNA TGTGCCAGCAGCTTAGCGCTAGATCAGCCCCAGCATTTT. Amino acid sequence: CASSLALDQPQHF. Using reference TRBV7-2 and TRBJ1-5 for the parts outside the CDR3, the full variable domain is GAGVSQSPSNKVTEKGKDVELRCDPISGHTALYWYRQSLGQGLEFLIYFQGNSAPDKSGLPSDRFSAERTGGSVSTLTIQRTQQEDSAVYLCASSLALDQPQHFGDGTRLSIL.